The entry below gives a single T cell receptor beta chain sequence along with its context. PBMC libraries mostly used around 500 ng of input genomic DNA, with six replicates per sample. Measured with immunoSEQ multiplex PCR; TCRdb has only the in-frame clones, and not every one. The sample includes about 14,000 clones, nearly 75% of them seen just once. The entry originates in a study of neoadjuvant anti-PD-1 for oral cavity cancer. At the level of the study: Nivolumab at 3 mg/kg was mostly given biweekly, three to four doses, pre-surgery.

The CDR3 length is 15 residues. The V end lost 4 bases, the J end lost 0 bases, and 13 bases lay between the germline ends. CDR1 and CDR2 from the germline V gene are MDHEN and SYDVKM. Documented time point: after neoadjuvant nivolumab, at surgical resection. PBMCs were not maintained or expanded in culture before analysis. The sequences come from PBMCs, collected after nivolumab (anti-PD-1) treatment. The chain joins TRBV28 to TRBJ2-7; TRBD1 might be the D (6 bases). This receptor was obtained from a person between 35 and 79 years old with oral cavity squamous cell carcinoma. DNA of the CDR3: TGTGCCAGCAGTTGGTTCCAGGACAGCTCCTACGAGCAGTACTTC. This encodes CASSWFQDSSYEQYF.